These 21 T cell receptor beta chains share one sample of origin, sequenced in a study of OX40 agonist ivuxolimab in advanced cancers. Repertoires were generated with immunoSEQ multiplex PCR, while TCRdb's copy carries only in-frame clones and drops some. The data contain tens of thousands of clones, over 90% of them singletons. Source: CD4+ or CD8+ T cells sorted from blood, taken in a trial of the OX40 agonist ivuxolimab. The source is an adult with an advanced solid tumor such as melanoma, head and neck, liver or kidney cancer.

The chain joins TRBV7-2 to TRBJ2-7, with 10 bases lining up with TRBD2. Trimming at V came to 5 bases and at J to 2 bases, leaving 6 bases not matched to a gene. The CDR3 is 15 residues long. Germline loops: CDR1 SGHTA, CDR2 FQGNSA. The CDR3 nucleotides are TGTGCCAGCAGCAACACTAGCGGGGTCGCCTACGAGCAGTACTTC. Translating it yields CASSNTSGVAYEQYF.

The chain joins TRBV27 to TRBJ1-2; 8 positions agree with TRBD1. Trimming at V came to 4 bases and at J to 3 bases, leaving 1 base not matched to a gene. Germline CDR1 reads MNHEY; CDR2 reads SMNVEV (reference sequence). The CDR3 is made up of 13 amino acids. The CDR3 here is CASSSTGDYGYTF. The CDR3 DNA reads as TGTGCCAGCAGTTCGACAGGGGACTATGGCTACACCTTC.

The chain is built from TRBV27 and TRBJ2-7, with D uncertain. Trimming stripped 0 bases from V and 2 bases from J, with 8 bases between. The CDR3 has 14 amino acids. Germline lookup yields CDR1 MNHEY and CDR2 SMNVEV (reference sequence). CDR3 protein: CASSLSWAAYEQYF. The CDR3 DNA sequence: TGTGCCAGCAGTTTATCTTGGGCCGCCTACGAGCAGTACTTC.

The chain couples TRBV7-3 to TRBJ2-2; D is uncertain. Germline values: CDR1 SGHTA, CDR2 FQGTGA. The CDR3 loop spans 13 amino acids. Deletions cut 3 bases from V and 2 bases from J, with 4 bases between. The CDR3 protein is CASSFGNTGELFF. The CDR3 DNA sequence: TGTGCCAGCAGCTTTGGAAACACCGGGGAGCTGTTTTTT.

The chain carries TRBV11-2 and TRBJ2-5; no clear D. This CDR3 contains 13 residues. Germline loops: CDR1 SGHAT, CDR2 FQNNGV. Trimming took 2 bases from V and 5 from J, leaving 9 bases between them. The CDR3 sequence: CASSLWVMETQYF. The CDR3 nucleotides are TGTGCCAGCAGCTTATGGGTAATGGAGACCCAGTACTTC.

CDR3 DNA sequence: TGCAGCGTCCCAAAAGCCAATGGCTACACCTTC. Protein: CSVPKANGYTF. The chain combines TRBV29-1 with TRBJ1-2; D is unclear. Germline CDR1 is SQVTM and CDR2 is ANQGSEA. This CDR3 has 11 residues. V gave up 6 bases and J gave up 6 bases, with 11 bases separating them.

The chain uses TRBV6-1 and TRBJ2-7; 11 nucleotides match TRBD2. Trimming took 5 bases from V and 0 from J; bases not matched to a gene: 3. The CDR3 has 15 amino acids. Germline V gives CDR1 MNHNS, CDR2 SASEGT. The CDR3 reads CASSLLAGASYEQYF. The CDR3 DNA reads TGTGCCAGCAGTTTACTAGCGGGGGCCTCCTACGAGCAGTACTTC.

The rearrangement uses TRBV2 and TRBJ2-3; 10 bases match TRBD1. The CDR3 runs 15 residues. V trimming: 9 bases; J trimming: 0 bases; junction bases outside the gene matches: 6. In germline, CDR1 is SNHLY, CDR2 FYNNEI. DNA of the CDR3: TGTGCCAGTAAAGGGACAGGGGCTAGCACAGATACGCAGTATTTT. It codes for CASKGTGASTDTQYF.

This clone has only one observation. The V call is TRBV7-6, the J call TRBJ2-7; 12 bases align to TRBD2. Germline CDR1 is SGHVS and CDR2 is FNYEAQ. The CDR3 is 15 residues long. J was trimmed by 6 bases and V by 5 bases; bases with no gene match: 8. CDR3 in amino acids: CASSPTSGRGGEQYF. CDR3 nucleotide sequence: TGTGCCAGCAGCCCGACTAGCGGGAGAGGGGGCGAGCAGTACTTC.

The chain employs TRBV27 and TRBJ1-2; 8 bases agree with TRBD1. Germline lookup yields CDR1 MNHEY and CDR2 SMNVEV (reference sequence). V lost 6 bases to trimming and J lost 6 bases; unmatched junction nucleotides: 12. The CDR3 has 15 amino acids. The CDR3 region is CASSSWAGGADGYTF. In DNA, the CDR3 is TGTGCCAGCAGCTCCTGGGCAGGGGGCGCGGATGGCTACACCTTC.

This rearrangement joins TRBV6-1 to TRBJ2-5; D remains unclear. The germline gives CDR1 MNHNS, CDR2 SASEGT. Trimming stripped 2 bases from V and 2 bases from J, with 15 bases between. There are 16 residues in the CDR3. The chain's CDR3 is CASSEMAPHGQETQYF. DNA of the CDR3: TGTGCCAGCAGTGAAATGGCCCCCCACGGGCAAGAGACCCAGTACTTC.

The genes are TRBV28 and TRBJ2-2, with D possibly matching TRBD1 (5 bases). The germline V and J ends were trimmed by 5 bases and 3 bases, with 16 bases remaining between them. The CDR3 extends over 16 amino acids. Per germline, CDR1 MDHEN and CDR2 SYDVKM. In DNA form, the CDR3 reads TGTGCCAGCAGTGCATCCCGCCGACAGTACACCGGGGAGCTGTTTTTT. This sequence encodes CASSASRRQYTGELFF.

This chain joins TRBV27 and TRBJ2-7; 7 bases are shared with TRBD2. V was pared by 0 bases and J by 2 bases, with 4 bases of the junction left unmatched. CDR3 size: 15 residues. CDR1 and CDR2 (germline): MNHEY, SMNVEV (reference sequence). This chain's CDR3 is CASSLSMGGTYEQYF. CDR3 DNA: TGTGCCAGCAGTTTATCGATGGGGGGGACCTACGAGCAGTACTTC.

This clone was counted once. This chain links TRBV27 with TRBJ2-5, with 7 positions matching TRBD2. Germline lookup yields CDR1 MNHEY and CDR2 SMNVEV (reference sequence). V shed 0 bases, J shed 7 bases, and the junction held 17 bases outside the gene matches. This CDR3 has 18 residues. CDR3 sequence (DNA): TGTGCCAGCAGTTTATCTACCCCACCGACTAGCTTCCAGGGGACCCAGTACTTC. Encoded protein: CASSLSTPPTSFQGTQYF.

V usage is TRBV5-6 and J usage is TRBJ2-1; unclear D gene. Trimming cost V 6 bases and J 0 bases, with 16 bases left between them. The CDR3 has 16 amino acids. Germline values: CDR1 SGHDT, CDR2 YYEEEE. CDR3 DNA sequence: TGTGCCAGCACAAGGCCGGACGGAAGCTCCTACAATGAGCAGTTCTTC. The encoded protein is CASTRPDGSSYNEQFF.

This rearrangement joins TRBV5-6 to TRBJ2-5; 11 positions agree with TRBD2. The CDR3 contains 16 residues. The germline gives CDR1 SGHDT, CDR2 YYEEEE. J was trimmed by 3 bases and V by 4 bases; bases with no gene match: 8. This chain's CDR3 is CASSLLLAGEEETQYF. Here the CDR3 DNA reads TGTGCCAGCAGCCTACTACTAGCGGGGGAGGAAGAGACCCAGTACTTC.

The genes are TRBV9 and TRBJ2-4; 7 nucleotides align to TRBD2. V was clipped by 3 bases and J by 7 bases; unmatched bases: 1. The CDR3 extends over 12 amino acids. Germline V lookup: CDR1 SGDLS, CDR2 YYNGEE. CDR3 DNA sequence: TGTGCCAGCAGCGGCGGGAGTAACATTCAGTACTTC. This sequence encodes CASSGGSNIQYF.

The rearrangement joins TRBV18 to TRBJ2-2; 7 nucleotides agree with TRBD1. The ends lost 5 bases at V and 4 bases at J; junction bases unmatched: 10. Per germline, CDR1 KGHSH and CDR2 LQKENI. The CDR3 spans 16 residues. Written as DNA, the CDR3 is TGTGCCAGCTCAAAGTCAGACAGGGATGTCACCGGGGAGCTGTTTTTT. This encodes CASSKSDRDVTGELFF.

The chain joins TRBV19 to TRBJ2-7; 10 nucleotides line up with TRBD1. The CDR3 covers 15 residues. Germline V gene data show CDR1 as LNHDA and CDR2 as SQIVND (reference sequence). After removal of 3 bases from V and 2 bases from J, the junction contained 4 bases not matched to a gene. CDR3 coding DNA: TGTGCCAGTAGTATTGCCGGGACAGGGGCCTACGAGCAGTACTTC. This encodes CASSIAGTGAYEQYF.

The V call is TRBV18, the J call TRBJ2-7; D may correspond to TRBD1 or TRBD2 (6 bases each). Germline-derived CDR1 and CDR2 are KGHSH and LQKENI. Trimming shortened V by 3 bases and J by 4 bases, and 19 bases separated the two germline ends. The length of the CDR3 is 16 residues. CDR3 region: CASSPSRGQGHYEQYF. For the CDR3, the DNA is TGTGCCAGCTCACCTTCTCGGGGGCAGGGGCATTACGAGCAGTACTTC.

The chain is built from TRBV9 and TRBJ1-4; tentative D call: TRBD1 (6 bases). Germline-derived CDR1 and CDR2 are SGDLS and YYNGEE. The CDR3 sequence is 16 residues long. V shed 0 bases and J shed 4 bases, with 13 bases lying between them. CDR3 sequence reads: CASSVGKGVINEKLFF. The CDR3 nucleotides are TGTGCCAGCAGCGTAGGGAAGGGGGTGATTAATGAAAAACTGTTTTTT.